A selection of T cell receptor beta chains follows, all from one sample in a study of T cell responses to AZD1222 COVID-19 vaccine. The table came from immunoSEQ multiplex PCR; TCRdb's copy has only in-frame clones and leaves some out. This table has roughly 54,000 clones, 70% to 90% appearing once. The material was peripheral blood, obtained 28 days after the second AZD1222 dose. The receptors were gathered from an adult who received the AZD1222 COVID-19 vaccine. Both conserved end residues are part of each CDR3. D genes are given only for firm matches. Some rows have no size entry. The others give once, few or many, or a class for an expanded clone.

CDR3 protein	CDR3 DNA	V gene	clone size	J gene	D gene
CASLEGHF	TGTGCCAGCCTCGAAGGGCATTTT	TRBV5-6	NA	TRBJ1-5	NA
CASSLSMNTEAFF	TGTGCCAGCAGCTTATCGATGAACACTGAAGCTTTCTTT	TRBV7-3	NA	TRBJ1-1	NA
CAWTQGWPSYEQYF	TGTGCCTGGACCCAGGGGTGGCCTTCCTACGAGCAGTACTTC	TRBV30	NA	TRBJ2-7	NA
CASRAGTTNEKLFF	TGTGCCAGCAGGGCAGGGACAACTAATGAAAAACTGTTTTTT	TRBV5-4	NA	TRBJ1-4	NA
CATTIRDRLYGYTF	TGTGCCACCACCATCCGGGACAGGTTGTATGGCTACACCTTC	TRBV24-1	NA	TRBJ1-2	TRBD1
CASRDRTTDTQYF	TGTGCCAGTCGGGACAGAACCACAGATACGCAGTATTTT	TRBV6-5	NA	TRBJ2-3	TRBD1
CASSEGQGGEAFF	TGTGCCAGCAGTGAGGGACAGGGCGGTGAAGCTTTCTTT	TRBV2	NA	TRBJ1-1	TRBD1
CASSPQVNEQFF	TGTGCCAGCAGCCCACAGGTGAATGAGCAGTTCTTC	TRBV3-1/TRBV3-2	NA	TRBJ2-1	NA
CASSLELAGYEQFF	TGTGCCAGCAGTTTAGAACTAGCGGGATATGAGCAGTTCTTC	TRBV27	NA	TRBJ2-1	TRBD2
CASQRAPNEKLFF	TGTGCCTCCCAGCGAGCCCCTAATGAAAAACTGTTTTTT	TRBV19	NA	TRBJ1-4	NA
CSASGSGGYNEQFF	TGCAGTGCTAGTGGTTCGGGCGGCTACAATGAGCAGTTCTTC	TRBV20-1	NA	TRBJ2-1	NA
CASARTDEQFF	TGTGCTAGTGCGAGGACGGATGAGCAGTTCTTC	TRBV12-5	few	TRBJ2-1	NA
CASSYSRNTEAFF	TGTGCCAGCAGTTACAGTAGGAACACTGAAGCTTTCTTT	TRBV6-5	NA	TRBJ1-1	NA
CASSLVISGANVLTF	TGCGCCAGCAGCCTCGTAATCTCTGGGGCCAACGTCCTGACTTTC	TRBV5-1	NA	TRBJ2-6	NA
CASSDSNPRQGRGLNTEAFF	TGTGCCAGCAGTGATTCCAACCCGAGACAGGGTAGGGGACTAAACACTGAAGCTTTCTTT	TRBV6-1	NA	TRBJ1-1	TRBD1
CASSLSGTHEQFF	TGTGCCAGCAGCTTATCAGGGACCCATGAGCAGTTCTTC	TRBV7-9	NA	TRBJ2-1	NA
CASSPTGDDQPQHF	TGTGCCAGCAGCCCGACAGGGGATGATCAGCCCCAGCATTTT	TRBV7-2	NA	TRBJ1-5	TRBD1
CASSAGGNQPQHF	TGTGCCAGCAGCGCCGGGGGCAATCAGCCCCAGCATTTT	TRBV12-3/TRBV12-4	NA	TRBJ1-5	NA
CASSSEQGWGSPLHF	TGTGCCAGCAGTTCAGAGCAGGGGTGGGGATCACCCCTCCACTTT	TRBV6-2/TRBV6-3	NA	TRBJ1-6	NA
CATSPRWGDTEAFF	TGTGCCACCAGCCCTAGGTGGGGGGACACTGAAGCTTTCTTT	TRBV15	NA	TRBJ1-1	NA
CAWATGNRNQPQHF	TGTGCCTGGGCGACAGGGAATCGCAATCAGCCCCAGCATTTT	TRBV30	NA	TRBJ1-5	TRBD1
CASSHRTAGKNSPLHF	TGTGCCAGCAGCCATCGTACGGCAGGGAAGAATTCACCCCTCCACTTT	TRBV7-8	NA	TRBJ1-6	NA
CASSQDLRGWPPTDTQYF	TGTGCCAGCAGCCAAGATCTTAGGGGGTGGCCCCCCACAGATACGCAGTATTTT	TRBV3-1/TRBV3-2	NA	TRBJ2-3	NA
CAWSVVGGAGYGYTF	TGTGCCTGGAGTGTAGTTGGGGGCGCCGGCTATGGCTACACCTTC	TRBV30	NA	TRBJ1-2	NA
CASSQGISGATYEQYF	TGTGCCAGCAGCCAGGGGATTAGCGGAGCTACCTACGAGCAGTACTTC	TRBV4-2	NA	TRBJ2-7	NA
CASSVVVQETQYF	TGTGCCAGCAGCGTCGTTGTACAAGAGACCCAGTACTTC	TRBV11-3	NA	TRBJ2-5	NA
CSVVVQGAGCTF	TGCAGCGTTGTCGTACAGGGGGCAGGCTGCACCTTC	TRBV29-1	once	TRBJ1-2	TRBD1
CASSRSTGGIEETQYF	TGCGCCAGCAGCCGGAGTACAGGGGGAATAGAAGAGACCCAGTACTTC	TRBV5-1	NA	TRBJ2-5	TRBD1
CASSSQTGGGSEQYF	TGCGCCAGCAGCTCCCAGACAGGGGGCGGGTCCGAGCAGTACTTC	TRBV5-1	NA	TRBJ2-7	TRBD1